What follows are 10 T cell receptor beta chains derived from one specimen sequenced in a study of patients and donors after allogeneic stem cell transplantation. TCRdb independently ran MiXCR on the RT-PCR reads; one entry per CDR3 protein. The sample carries roughly 180,000 distinct CDR3 sequences, less than 45% recorded once. Sequencing was carried out using blood, either unsorted or a sorted T cell fraction (not recorded which). The receptors were sampled from a human donor who was either an allogeneic HSCT recipient or a stem cell or donor lymphocyte infusion donor (not recorded which). It is not recorded whose cells these are; they may come from a transplant donor.

This clonotype occurred a few times. J is TRBJ1-2 and V is TRBV9; D unresolved. This CDR3 spans 13 amino acids. The germline V gene encodes CDR1 SGDLS and CDR2 YYNGEE. Trimming removed 3 bases at V and 6 bases at J, with 12 bases between. CDR3 nucleotides: TGTGCCAGCAGCGAAAGGGTCGGGGATGGCTACACCTTC. Translating it yields CASSERVGDGYTF.

The V call is TRBV6-5, the J call TRBJ2-7; a possible D gene is TRBD2 (5 bases). This CDR3 contains 12 residues. Deletions cut 5 bases from V and 5 bases from J, with 10 bases between. CDR1 and CDR2 (germline): MNHEY, SVGAGI. The CDR3 region has the DNA TGTGCCAGCAGTCCCTTCGGGGACGAGCAGTACTTC. Protein sequence: CASSPFGDEQYF.

In this sample, this clonotype turned up a few times. The chain links TRBV20-1 to TRBJ1-5, with D possibly matching TRBD1 (6 bases). CDR3 length equals 14 residues. Germline-derived CDR1 and CDR2 are DFQATT and SNEGSKA (reference sequence). The germline V and J ends were trimmed by 3 bases and 7 bases, with 16 bases remaining between them. Here the CDR3 reads CSASYRPTGQPQHF. Written as DNA, the CDR3 is TGCAGTGCTAGTTACAGGCCTACAGGGCAGCCCCAGCATTTT.

This clonotype was seen a single time. The chain carries TRBV7-2 and TRBJ2-1; TRBD1 matches 8 bases. V trimming: 5 bases; J trimming: 1 base; junction bases outside the gene matches: 7. CDR3 length: 16 amino acids. The germline V gene has CDR1 SGHTA and CDR2 FQGNSA. The CDR3 nucleotides are TGTGCCAGCAGCATCCAGGGGGCGAATTCCTACAATGAGCAGTTCTTC. Its translation: CASSIQGANSYNEQFF.

The V and J genes are TRBV4-2 and TRBJ1-2; D gene unclear. V was cut by 0 bases and J by 4 bases, with 12 bases left in between. Per germline, CDR1 LGHNA and CDR2 YNFKEQ. The CDR3 is made up of 15 amino acids. This chain's CDR3 is CASSQEVEGGYGYTF. CDR3 sequence (DNA): TGTGCCAGCAGCCAAGAGGTGGAGGGAGGCTATGGCTACACCTTC.

The rearrangement uses TRBV5-6 and TRBJ2-7; D remains unclear. CDR1 is SGHDT and CDR2 is YYEEEE in the germline V gene. The V end lost 4 bases, the J end lost 5 bases, and 13 bases lay between the germline ends. The CDR3 spans 13 residues. As DNA, the CDR3 is TGTGCCAGCAGCCCAACCCAAGCCGACGAGCAGTACTTC. It encodes CASSPTQADEQYF.

The chain employs TRBV9 and TRBJ1-4; D possibly corresponds to TRBD1 (5 bases). CDR3 length equals 16 residues. CDR1 and CDR2 (germline): SGDLS, YYNGEE. V was trimmed by 0 bases and J by 4 bases, leaving 13 bases between them. The CDR3 region is CASSVDGGDYNEKLFF. For the CDR3, the DNA is TGTGCCAGCAGCGTAGACGGAGGGGACTATAATGAAAAACTGTTTTTT.

CDR3 coding DNA: TGTGCCAGCAGCTTCACCGGGACCTCAAACTATGGCTACACCTTC. Residues: CASSFTGTSNYGYTF. The V gene is TRBV7-2, the J gene TRBJ1-2, with a possible D match to TRBD1 (5 bases). The CDR3 extends over 15 amino acids. V was clipped by 3 bases and J by 2 bases, with 13 bases between them. The germline gives CDR1 SGHTA, CDR2 FQGNSA.

This chain connects TRBV5-6 to TRBJ2-7; D is uncertain. V shed 3 bases and J shed 5 bases, with 9 bases lying between them. Germline CDR1 is SGHDT and CDR2 is YYEEEE. The CDR3 has 12 residues. The CDR3 reads CASSYNNDEQYF. As DNA, the CDR3 is TGTGCCAGCAGCTACAATAACGACGAGCAGTACTTC.

This clonotype appeared a few times. The chain employs TRBV24-1 and TRBJ1-1; D gene ambiguous. The CDR3 length is 11 residues. Trimming took 9 bases from V and 5 from J, leaving 9 bases between them. From germline, CDR1 is KGHDR and CDR2 SFDVKD. The chain's CDR3 is CATRVGTEAFF. In DNA, the CDR3 is TGTGCCACCCGAGTAGGGACTGAAGCTTTCTTT.